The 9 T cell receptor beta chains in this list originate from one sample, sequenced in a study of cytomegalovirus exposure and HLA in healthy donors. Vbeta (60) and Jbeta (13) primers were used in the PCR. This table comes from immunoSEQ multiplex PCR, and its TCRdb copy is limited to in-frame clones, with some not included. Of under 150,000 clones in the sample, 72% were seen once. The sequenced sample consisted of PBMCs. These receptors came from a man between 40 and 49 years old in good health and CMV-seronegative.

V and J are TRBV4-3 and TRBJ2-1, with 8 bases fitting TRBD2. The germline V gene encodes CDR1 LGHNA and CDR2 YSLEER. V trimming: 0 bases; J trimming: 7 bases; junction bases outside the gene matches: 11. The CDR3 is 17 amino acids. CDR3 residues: CASSQEYGSGMWNEQFF. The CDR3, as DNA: TGCGCCAGCAGCCAAGAATACGGTAGCGGGATGTGGAATGAGCAGTTCTTC.

The CDR3 spells CASRPSPGQGYNEQFF. DNA of the CDR3: TGCGCCAGCAGGCCGAGCCCGGGACAGGGTTACAATGAGCAGTTCTTC. V is TRBV5-1 and J is TRBJ2-1; 9 bases fit TRBD1. The CDR3 contains 16 residues. V trimming: 5 bases; J trimming: 4 bases; junction bases outside the gene matches: 10. Per the germline V gene, CDR1 is SGHRS and CDR2 is YFSETQ.

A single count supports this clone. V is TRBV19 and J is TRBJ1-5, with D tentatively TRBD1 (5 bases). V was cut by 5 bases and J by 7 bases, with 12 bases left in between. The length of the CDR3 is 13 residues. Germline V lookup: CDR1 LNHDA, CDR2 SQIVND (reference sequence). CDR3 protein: CASSWTKFQPQHF. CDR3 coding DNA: TGTGCCAGTAGTTGGACAAAATTCCAGCCCCAGCATTTT.

This chain's CDR3 is CASSYVGQGSYEQYF. The CDR3 nucleotides read TGTGCCAGCAGTTACGTGGGACAGGGCTCCTACGAGCAGTACTTC. The chain couples TRBV6-5 to TRBJ2-7; 9 nucleotides agree with TRBD1. This CDR3 spans 15 amino acids. The germline gives CDR1 MNHEY, CDR2 SVGAGI. V shed 2 bases and J 0 bases; nucleotides not matched to a gene: 2.

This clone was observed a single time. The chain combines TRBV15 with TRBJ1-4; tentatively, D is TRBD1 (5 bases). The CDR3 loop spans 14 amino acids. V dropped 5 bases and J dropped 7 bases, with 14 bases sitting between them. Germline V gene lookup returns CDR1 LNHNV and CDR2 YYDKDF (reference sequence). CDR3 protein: CATSRTRAAEKLFF. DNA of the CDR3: TGTGCCACCAGCCGGACCAGGGCGGCTGAAAAACTGTTTTTT.

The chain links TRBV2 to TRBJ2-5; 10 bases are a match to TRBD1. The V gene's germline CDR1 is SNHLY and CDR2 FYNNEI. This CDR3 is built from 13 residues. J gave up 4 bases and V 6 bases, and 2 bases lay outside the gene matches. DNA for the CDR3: TGTGCCAGCAGCCGGGACAGGGGAGAGACCCAGTACTTC. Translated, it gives CASSRDRGETQYF.

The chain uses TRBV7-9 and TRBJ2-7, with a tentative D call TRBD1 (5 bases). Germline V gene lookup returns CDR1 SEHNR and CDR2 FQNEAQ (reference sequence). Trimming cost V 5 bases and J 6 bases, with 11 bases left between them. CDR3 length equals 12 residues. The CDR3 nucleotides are TGTGCCAGCAGCCGGACACGTAGCGAGCAGTACTTC. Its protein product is CASSRTRSEQYF.

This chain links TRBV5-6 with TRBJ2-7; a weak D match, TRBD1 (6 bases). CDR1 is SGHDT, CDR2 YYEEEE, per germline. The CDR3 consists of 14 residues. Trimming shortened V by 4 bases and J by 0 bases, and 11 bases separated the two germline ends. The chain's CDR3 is CASSANRDSYEQYF. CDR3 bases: TGTGCCAGCAGCGCGAACAGGGACTCCTACGAGCAGTACTTC.

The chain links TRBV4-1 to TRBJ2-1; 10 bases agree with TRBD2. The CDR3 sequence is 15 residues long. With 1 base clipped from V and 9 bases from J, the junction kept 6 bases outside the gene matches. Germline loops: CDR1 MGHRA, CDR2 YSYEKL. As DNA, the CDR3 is TGCGCCAGCAGCCAAGTAAGCGGGAGGGCCCCTGAGCAGTTCTTC. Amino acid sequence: CASSQVSGRAPEQFF.